The 19 T cell receptor beta chains below come from one sample, sequenced in a study of blood T cell repertoires in COVID-19. Assay used: immunoSEQ multiplex PCR; TCRdb lists only in-frame clones, some missing. The data show approximately 88,000 clones, with more than 70% seen just once and about 14% held by the top ten. The sample consisted of peripheral blood. The receptors were gathered from a woman between 65 and 79 years old with acute or convalescent COVID-19.

This chain links TRBV6-5 with TRBJ1-4; 8 nucleotides line up with TRBD1. V trimming: 6 bases; J trimming: 7 bases; junction bases outside the gene matches: 10. Germline loops: CDR1 MNHEY, CDR2 SVGAGI. This CDR3 comprises 15 residues. Here the CDR3 reads CASRAPRGRSEKLFF. The CDR3 DNA follows: TGTGCCAGCAGGGCCCCCAGGGGGCGGAGTGAAAAACTGTTTTTT.

The chain is built from TRBV10-1 and TRBJ1-2; a weak D match, TRBD1 (6 bases). CDR3 length: 13 amino acids. V was shortened by 3 bases and J by 6 bases, with 11 bases between the two germline ends. From germline, CDR1 is WNHNN and CDR2 SYGVQD (reference sequence). CDR3 in amino acids: CASSDKQGDGYTF. CDR3 DNA sequence: TGCGCCAGCAGTGATAAACAGGGAGATGGCTACACCTTC.

As regards this clone: The DNA is omitted, as the CDR3 cannot be located on it reliably, and the CDR3 follows TCRdb's listing. CDR3 region: CASSNLLRPKRVGGGSFLNEQFF. The gene calls are TRBV21-1 and TRBJ2-1; the table names TRBD2, a call not compared with the DNA. TRBV21-1 is classified as a pseudogene. Ends included, the CDR3 has 23 residues.

The chain employs TRBV6-6 and TRBJ1-4, with TRBD1 identical over 10 bases. The CDR3 consists of 16 residues. The germline gives CDR1 MNHNY, CDR2 SVGAGI (reference sequence). J was trimmed by 2 bases and V by 5 bases; bases with no gene match: 5. Here the CDR3 reads CASSIDRGPTNEKLFF. The CDR3 DNA follows: TGTGCCAGCAGTATTGACAGGGGGCCGACTAATGAAAAACTGTTTTTT.

The chain employs TRBV3-1 (or the pseudogene TRBV3-2) and TRBJ2-3; a possible D gene is TRBD1 (6 bases). This CDR3 region has 12 residues. Germline CDR1 and CDR2: LGHDT and YNNKEL (reference sequence). Trimming shortened V by 0 bases and J by 13 bases, and 11 bases separated the two germline ends. This CDR3 is CASSQDQGGKYF. In DNA, the CDR3 is TGTGCCAGCAGCCAAGATCAAGGGGGAAAGTATTTT.

The J gene is TRBJ1-2, the V gene TRBV12-3 or TRBV12-4; D unclear. The CDR3 has 12 amino acids. Deletions cut 3 bases from V and 8 bases from J, with 10 bases between. Here the CDR3 reads CASSFSFEGYTF. CDR3 coding DNA: TGTGCCAGCAGTTTCTCTTTCGAGGGCTACACCTTC.

The CDR3 loop reads CASSIQHTETSGYTF. The CDR3 DNA follows: TGTGCCAGTAGTATTCAACACACCGAAACAAGTGGCTACACCTTC. The rearrangement links TRBV19 to TRBJ1-2, with D unresolved. The CDR3 length is 15 residues. Trimming took off 3 bases at V and 7 bases at J, with 18 bases between the two ends. Germline V gives CDR1 LNHDA, CDR2 SQIVND (reference sequence).

V gene TRBV7-2 combines with J gene TRBJ1-1, with 9 bases that match TRBD1. Germline V CDR1 and CDR2: SGHTA, FQGNSA. Unmatched junction bases numbered 9, after V lost 5 bases and J lost 5 bases. This CDR3 is built from 15 residues. The CDR3 sequence: CASSRRTGEGTEAFF. CDR3 DNA sequence: TGTGCCAGCAGCCGTCGGACAGGGGAGGGGACTGAAGCTTTCTTT.

This rearrangement joins TRBV7-6 to TRBJ1-1, with D maybe TRBD1 (6 bases). With 1 base removed from V and 1 base from J, the gap between germline ends came to 13 bases. The CDR3 runs to 16 residues. Looked up from germline, CDR1 is SGHVS and CDR2 is FNYEAQ. CDR3 DNA: TGTGCCAGCAGCTTAGGAGTCCTGACAGGGAACACTGAAGCTTTCTTT. Translated: CASSLGVLTGNTEAFF.

This sequence joins TRBV28 and TRBJ1-2, with 10 bases that match TRBD1. Per germline, CDR1 MDHEN and CDR2 SYDVKM. V trimming: 2 bases; J trimming: 5 bases; junction bases outside the gene matches: 2. The CDR3 extends over 14 amino acids. Here the CDR3 reads CASSLKGQGYGYTF. Written as DNA, the CDR3 is TGTGCCAGCAGTTTAAAGGGACAGGGGTATGGCTACACCTTC.

This chain joins TRBV11-2 and TRBJ2-1, with 16 bases that match TRBD2. J lost 3 bases, V lost 5 bases, and 7 bases had no gene match. CDR1 and CDR2 (germline): SGHAT, FQNNGV. This CDR3 has 18 amino acids. In nucleotides, the CDR3 is TGTGCCAGCAGCAGGGGGACTAGCGGGAGGGCTGGCTACAATGAGCAGTTCTTC. It specifies CASSRGTSGRAGYNEQFF. The whole variable domain, filled in from reference TRBV11-2 and TRBJ2-1, reads EAGVAQSPRYKIIEKRQSVAFWCNPISGHATLYWYQQILGQGPKLLIQFQNNGVVDDSQLPKDRFSAERLKGVDSTLKIQPAKLEDSAVYLCASSRGTSGRAGYNEQFFGPGTRLTVL.

A few counts support this clone. This chain links TRBV19 with TRBJ1-3; D call uncertain. The CDR3 sequence is 17 residues long. Between the trimmed V and J ends, which lost 9 bases and 4 bases, there was a span of 25 bases. CDR1 is LNHDA, CDR2 SQIVND, per germline (reference sequence). Here the CDR3 reads CASTFRALWTTGNTIYF. Written as DNA, the CDR3 is TGTGCCAGCACTTTTAGAGCCCTCTGGACTACGGGAAACACCATATATTTT. The whole variable domain, filled in from reference TRBV19 and TRBJ1-3, reads DGGITQSPKYLFRKEGQNVTLSCEQNLNHDAMYWYRQDPGQGLRLIYYSQIVNDFQKGDIAEGYSVSREKKESFPLTVTSAQKNPTAFYLCASTFRALWTTGNTIYFGEGSWLTVV.

This chain joins TRBV27 and TRBJ2-2; a possible D gene is TRBD1 (6 bases). V was shortened by 5 bases and J by 5 bases, with 27 bases between the two germline ends. CDR1 and CDR2 from the germline V gene are MNHEY and SMNVEV (reference sequence). This CDR3 comprises 19 residues. The CDR3 coding sequence is TGTGCCAGCAGTCGAATCAGTGTGTCCCTTACAGGGATTACCGGGGAGCTGTTTTTT. It encodes CASSRISVSLTGITGELFF.

V and J are TRBV27 and TRBJ2-7; D is possibly TRBD1 (5 bases). V lost 5 bases and J lost 2, with 10 bases in between. The CDR3 totals 13 residues. CDR1 is MNHEY and CDR2 is SMNVEV in the germline V gene (reference sequence). The CDR3 region is CASSRGGPYEQYV. For the CDR3, the DNA is TGTGCCAGCAGTAGGGGCGGCCCCTACGAGCAGTACGTC.

The rearrangement uses TRBV7-6 and TRBJ1-2, with D perhaps TRBD1 (6 bases). Germline CDR1 is SGHVS and CDR2 is FNYEAQ. V was trimmed by 1 base and J by 5 bases, leaving 14 bases between them. The CDR3 is 15 residues long. The CDR3 sequence: CASSLGTGSGYGYTF. In DNA form, the CDR3 reads TGTGCCAGCAGCTTAGGTACAGGGTCTGGATATGGCTACACCTTC.

The chain links TRBV19 to TRBJ2-6; TRBD1 aligns across 7 bases. V shed 3 bases, J shed 1 base, and the junction held 6 bases outside the gene matches. There are 17 residues in the CDR3. CDR1 LNHDA and CDR2 SQIVND come from the germline V gene (reference sequence). The CDR3 is CASSMAGGQSGANVLTF. DNA for the CDR3: TGTGCCAGTAGTATGGCAGGGGGTCAGTCTGGGGCCAACGTCCTGACTTTC.

V usage is TRBV5-1 and J usage is TRBJ1-2; TRBD1 matches 11 bases. The CDR3 is 13 amino acids. The junction had 7 bases not matched to a gene; V was cut back by 9 bases and J by 6 bases. Germline V gives CDR1 SGHRS, CDR2 YFSETQ. For the CDR3, the DNA is TGCGCCACTCGGGACAGGGGGAAGGATGGCTACACCTTC. Residues: CATRDRGKDGYTF.

The CDR3, as DNA: TGTGCCAGCAGCCCGCGACAGGGTAGCTCCTACAATGAGCAGTTCTTC. Its translation is CASSPRQGSSYNEQFF. This chain uses TRBV9 with TRBJ2-1, with 7 bases identical to TRBD1. CDR3 length equals 16 residues. With 4 bases clipped from V and 0 bases from J, the junction kept 7 bases outside the gene matches. Germline values: CDR1 SGDLS, CDR2 YYNGEE.

The gene calls are TRBV7-7 and TRBJ2-3, with D hard to call. In germline, CDR1 is SSHAT, CDR2 FNYEAQ (reference sequence). V was clipped by 1 base and J by 0 bases, with 8 bases between them. CDR3 size: 15 residues. The CDR3 is CASSLGLSSTDTQYF. CDR3 nucleotide sequence: TGTGCCAGCAGCTTAGGGCTCTCCAGCACAGATACGCAGTATTTT.